The 21 T cell receptor beta chains in this list originate from one sample, sequenced in a study of T cells of healthy individuals. MiXCR, applied by TCRdb to the 5' RACE reads, yields one record per CDR3 protein. Found here are about 96,000 distinct CDR3 sequences, 17% of them singletons; the top ten hold 6.2%. These receptors were obtained from a human donor in good health.

V is TRBV7-9 and J is TRBJ1-1; 10 bases map to TRBD1. With V trimmed by 3 bases and J by 3 bases, 4 bases remained unmatched. This CDR3 region has 15 residues. Germline V gives CDR1 SEHNR, CDR2 FQNEAQ (reference sequence). The CDR3 DNA follows: TGTGCCAGCAGCTTTCCTGGACAGGGGGACACTGAAGCTTTCTTT. Protein product: CASSFPGQGDTEAFF.

This clonotype was seen a handful of times. This rearrangement joins TRBV2 to TRBJ1-2; TRBD1 matches at 7 bases. The V gene end was trimmed by 5 bases and the J gene end by 2 bases; junction bases not matched to a gene: 14. Germline CDR1 reads SNHLY; CDR2 reads FYNNEI. The CDR3 contains 17 residues. CDR3 nucleotides: TGTGCCAGCAGTTTTCCCGGGTCGGGACAGAACAACTATGGCTACACCTTC. It translates to CASSFPGSGQNNYGYTF.

The chain couples TRBV5-1 to TRBJ2-7; maybe TRBD1 (6 bases). Trimming cost V 2 bases and J 6 bases, with 21 bases left between them. Germline-derived CDR1 and CDR2 are SGHRS and YFSETQ. The CDR3 covers 16 residues. The CDR3 reads CASSFRALGTPFEQYF. CDR3 nucleotides: TGCGCCAGCAGCTTCAGGGCCCTTGGGACACCCTTCGAGCAGTACTTC.

This clonotype was counted many times. J is TRBJ2-7 and V is TRBV5-1; D not certain. The V gene lost 5 bases and the J gene lost 3 bases, with 9 bases spanning the gap. In germline, CDR1 is SGHRS, CDR2 YFSETQ. CDR3 length: 12 residues. CDR3 residues: CASSDSRYEQYF. The CDR3 coding sequence is TGCGCCAGCAGTGACTCTCGCTACGAGCAGTACTTC.

This clonotype appeared many times. The gene calls are TRBV11-2 and TRBJ2-7; D uncertain. The germline CDR1 and CDR2 sequences are SGHAT and FQNNGV. CDR3 size: 13 residues. The ends were cut back, 5 bases at V and 3 bases at J, with 11 bases in the middle. The DNA of the CDR3 is TGTGCCAGCAGCCATGACACCTTCTACGAGCAGTACTTC. It translates to CASSHDTFYEQYF.

This clonotype was recorded many times. The gene calls are TRBV6-5 and TRBJ2-2, with 7 bases fitting TRBD1. CDR1 and CDR2 from the germline V gene are MNHEY and SVGAGI. The CDR3 is made up of 14 amino acids. With V trimmed by 7 bases and J by 1 base, 3 bases remained unmatched. CDR3 nucleotide sequence: TGTGCCAGCAAGAGGGGGCGGAACACCGGGGAGCTGTTTTTT. Translating it yields CASKRGRNTGELFF.

This clonotype was seen repeatedly, ten times or more. The chain combines TRBV18 with TRBJ2-5; D gene uncertain. The germline gives CDR1 KGHSH, CDR2 LQKENI. Trimming stripped 2 bases from V and 5 bases from J, with 6 bases between. CDR3 size: 12 residues. The CDR3 bases are TGTGCCAGCTCACCAGGGATGGAGACCCAGTACTTC. Translation: CASSPGMETQYF.

The chain joins TRBV24-1 to TRBJ2-2; TRBD2 matches 13 bases. With 6 bases clipped from V and 1 base from J, the junction kept 1 base outside the gene matches. Germline assignment: CDR1 KGHDR and CDR2 SFDVKD. The CDR3 runs to 16 residues. CDR3 bases: TGTGCCACCAGTACTAGCGGGAGGGGGAACACCGGGGAGCTGTTTTTT. Its protein product is CATSTSGRGNTGELFF.

This clonotype was recorded many times. The V gene is TRBV27, the J gene TRBJ2-3; a weak D match, TRBD1 (5 bases). The V gene's germline CDR1 is MNHEY and CDR2 SMNVEV (reference sequence). Deletions cut 3 bases from V and 5 bases from J, with 9 bases between. CDR3 length: 13 residues. CDR3 DNA: TGTGCCAGCAGTTTGGCAGGGCGAGATACGCAGTATTTT. It specifies CASSLAGRDTQYF.

This clonotype was counted between two and nine times. For the CDR3, the DNA is TGTGCCAGCAGCCAACGGGAGGTCACAGATACGCAGTATTTT. It encodes CASSQREVTDTQYF. This chain uses TRBV12-3 or TRBV12-4 with TRBJ2-3, with TRBD2 matching over 7 bases. This CDR3 spans 14 amino acids. V shed 6 bases, J shed 2 bases, and the junction held 5 bases outside the gene matches.

This clonotype was detected a few times. The V and J genes are TRBV20-1 and TRBJ1-4, with D unclear. CDR3 length equals 15 residues. Between the trimmed V and J ends, which lost 0 bases and 3 bases, there was a span of 11 bases. Germline-derived CDR1 and CDR2 are DFQATT and SNEGSKA (reference sequence). The CDR3 here is CSARDVAESNEKLFF. CDR3 sequence (DNA): TGCAGTGCTAGAGATGTGGCAGAATCTAATGAAAAACTGTTTTTT.

This clonotype was recorded at least ten times. This sequence joins TRBV5-6 and TRBJ1-2; D perhaps matches TRBD1 (5 bases). Per germline, CDR1 SGHDT and CDR2 YYEEEE. The CDR3 spans 15 residues. V lost 0 bases, J lost 2 bases, and 11 bases lay in between. The CDR3 region has the DNA TGTGCCAGCAGCTTGGGGGGAGCAGGGAACTATGGCTACACCTTC. Translation: CASSLGGAGNYGYTF.

The chain links TRBV20-1 to TRBJ1-6; no reliable D call. This CDR3 region has 14 residues. V gave up 5 bases and J gave up 7 bases, with 15 bases separating them. From germline, CDR1 is DFQATT and CDR2 SNEGSKA (reference sequence). CDR3 nucleotides: TGCAGTGCTTCAAAGGGCAGCCCAAATTCACCCCTCCACTTT. This codes for CSASKGSPNSPLHF.

This clonotype was detected ten times or more. The chain recombines TRBV14 with TRBJ2-7; D is tentatively TRBD1 or TRBD2 (5 bases each). This CDR3 contains 16 residues. Germline CDR1 SGHDN, CDR2 FVKESK. V lost 4 bases and J 2 bases, leaving 18 bases between the germline ends. The DNA of the CDR3 is TGTGCCAGCAGCCTAAGCGGACTGGGGACCACCTACGAGCAGTACTTC. Protein product: CASSLSGLGTTYEQYF.

The rearrangement joins TRBV7-9 to TRBJ1-6; 10 bases line up with TRBD1. Per germline, CDR1 SEHNR and CDR2 FQNEAQ (reference sequence). The CDR3 totals 16 residues. J gave up 9 bases and V 5 bases, and 10 bases lay outside the gene matches. Written as DNA, the CDR3 is TGTGCCAGCAGCCCCGGTATGGACAGGGGGATTTCACCCCTCCACTTT. Translated, it gives CASSPGMDRGISPLHF.

The rearrangement joins TRBV28 to TRBJ2-7; possibly TRBD1 or TRBD2 for D (5 bases each). Between the trimmed V and J ends, which lost 5 bases and 5 bases, there was a span of 13 bases. There are 13 residues in the CDR3. Germline V gene data show CDR1 as MDHEN and CDR2 as SYDVKM. The CDR3 spells CASSRDGRDEQYF. Written as DNA, the CDR3 is TGTGCCAGCAGTCGGGACGGACGGGACGAGCAGTACTTC.

The chain links TRBV4-2 to TRBJ1-2; maybe TRBD1 (6 bases). Looked up from germline, CDR1 is LGHNA and CDR2 is YNFKEQ. The V gene lost 3 bases and the J gene lost 4 bases, with 15 bases spanning the gap. The CDR3 covers 15 residues. CDR3 sequence: CASSQDQQGVYGYTF. The CDR3 bases are TGTGCCAGCAGCCAGGACCAACAGGGAGTCTATGGCTACACCTTC.

The chain joins TRBV7-9 to TRBJ2-1, with unresolved D. Germline loops: CDR1 SEHNR, CDR2 FQNEAQ (reference sequence). The CDR3 contains 14 residues. Trimming stripped 4 bases from V and 0 bases from J, with 7 bases between. As DNA, the CDR3 is TGTGCCAGCAGCTACGGGTTCTCCTACAATGAGCAGTTCTTC. It translates to CASSYGFSYNEQFF.

A few counts support this clonotype. The chain is built from TRBV29-1 and TRBJ1-1, with TRBD1 identical over 7 bases. The CDR3 totals 12 residues. Trimming at V came to 7 bases and at J to 4 bases, leaving 6 bases not matched to a gene. CDR1 and CDR2 from the germline V gene are SQVTM and ANQGSEA. CDR3 in amino acids: CSGQQGSTEAFF. In nucleotides, the CDR3 is TGCAGCGGTCAACAGGGGAGCACTGAAGCTTTCTTT.

This clonotype has at least ten counts. V usage is TRBV4-3 and J usage is TRBJ2-7; D gene ambiguous. The V end lost 1 base, the J end lost 6 bases, and 7 bases lay between the germline ends. This CDR3 has 12 amino acids. Germline V gene lookup returns CDR1 LGHNA and CDR2 YSLEER. In nucleotides, the CDR3 is TGCGCCAGCAGCCAAGGTATCGGCGAGCAGTACTTC. Translating gives CASSQGIGEQYF.

This clonotype was seen a handful of times. In DNA form, the CDR3 reads TGTGCCAGCAGCTCCAGGGGCAGCCTCGACCCCCAGCATTTT. Residues: CASSSRGSLDPQHF. The chain carries TRBV5-6 and TRBJ1-5; TRBD1 might be the D (6 bases). The CDR3 length is 14 residues. CDR1 and CDR2 (germline): SGHDT, YYEEEE. Trimming removed 3 bases from V and 10 bases from J, with 17 bases in between.